This T cell receptor (beta chain) was profiled in a study of CD8 T cells in Susac syndrome. Sequencing of TCR beta was performed on blood CD8+ and CD4+ T cells. In the multiple sclerosis control group, patients were treatment-naive and had stable or active relapsing-remitting disease. TEMRA cells were FACS-enriched and CD8+ and CD4+ T cells negatively isolated. Trimming took off 4 bases at V and 2 bases at J, with 2 bases between the two ends. Germline loops: CDR1 LNHDA, CDR2 SQIVND (reference sequence). The CDR3 is 11 residues long. Random hexamers were used to reverse transcribe an amount of roughly 0.5 to 1 ug RNA. Amplification of TCR beta CDR3 was carried out by immunoSEQ multiplex PCR, which covered 54 Vbeta and 13 Jbeta segments. TCRdb reprocessed the immunoSEQ multiplex PCR reads with MiXCR, giving one entry per CDR3 protein. The sample carries about 200,000 distinct CDR3 sequences, roughly 96% recorded once.

The TCR was taken from a human donor with multiple sclerosis. The J gene is TRBJ1-2, the V gene TRBV19; D gene uncertain. Sequenced sample: CD4+ T cells from PBMCs. CDR3 DNA: TGTGCCAGTAGTAGGAACTATGGCTACACCTTC. This sequence encodes CASSRNYGYTF.